The clone carrying this TCR beta chain was observed a handful of times. The antigen is unknown. The read stops 3 residues short of the end of the CDR3; the missing end is completed from the germline J gene. CVID and control samples used equivalent genomic DNA input. The protocol was immunoSEQ multiplex PCR, while the TCRdb copy is restricted to in-frame clones and leaves out a portion. Recorded here are 25,000 to 30,000 clones, none singletons. These data come from a study of T cell clonality in common variable immunodeficiency. General study points: Common variable immunodeficiency TCR beta sequences reportedly had fewer deletions and N-nucleotide insertions. CVID subjects shared fewer TCRbeta clones than healthy controls did.

The CDR3 sequence is 14 residues long. Germline V gene lookup returns CDR1 SEHNR and CDR2 FQNEAQ (reference sequence). Trimming pared 1 base from V and 4 bases from J, leaving 7 bases between. For at least one year, all CVID subjects received replacement immunoglobulin. This receptor was identified in a human donor with common variable immunodeficiency. Sequenced input: peripheral blood mononuclear cells. V is TRBV7-9 and J is TRBJ1-4, with D hard to call. CDR3 loop: CASSLGQDNEKLFF. The part of the CDR3 DNA that was read is TGTGCCAGCAGCTTAGGCCAGGATAATGAAAAA.